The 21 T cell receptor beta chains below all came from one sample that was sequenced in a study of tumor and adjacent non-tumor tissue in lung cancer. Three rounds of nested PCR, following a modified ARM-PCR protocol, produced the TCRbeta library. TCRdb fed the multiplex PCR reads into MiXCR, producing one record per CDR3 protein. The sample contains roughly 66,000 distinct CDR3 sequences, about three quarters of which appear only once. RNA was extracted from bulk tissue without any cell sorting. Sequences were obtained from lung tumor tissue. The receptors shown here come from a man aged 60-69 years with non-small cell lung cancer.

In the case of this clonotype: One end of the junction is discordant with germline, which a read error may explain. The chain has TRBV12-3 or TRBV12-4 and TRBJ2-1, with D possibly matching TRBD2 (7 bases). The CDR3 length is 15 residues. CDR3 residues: CASRFTQRDNNEQFF. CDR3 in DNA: TGTGCCAGCCGTTTCACTCAGCGGGACAACAATGAGCAGTTCTTC.

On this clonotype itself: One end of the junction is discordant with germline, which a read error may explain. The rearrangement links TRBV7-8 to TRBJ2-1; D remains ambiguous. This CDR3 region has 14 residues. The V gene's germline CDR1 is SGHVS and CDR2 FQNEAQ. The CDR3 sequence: CASSFSDPRNEQLF. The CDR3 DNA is TGTGCCAGCAGCTTTTCGGACCCGAGGAATGAGCAGCTCTTC. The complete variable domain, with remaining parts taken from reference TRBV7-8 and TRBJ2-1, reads GAGVSQSPRYKVAKRGQDVALRCDPISGHVSLFWYQQALGQGPEFLTYFQNEAQLDKSGLPSDRFFAERPEGSVSTLKIQRTQQEDSAVYLCASSFSDPRNEQLFGPGTRLTVL.

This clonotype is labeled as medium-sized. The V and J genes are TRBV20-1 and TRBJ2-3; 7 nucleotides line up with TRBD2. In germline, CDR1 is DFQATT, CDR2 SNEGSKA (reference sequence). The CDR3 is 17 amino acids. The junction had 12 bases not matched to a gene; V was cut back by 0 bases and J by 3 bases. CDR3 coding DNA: TGCAGTGCTAGAGATTGGGTCGGCGGGAGCGCGACAGATACGCAGTATTTT. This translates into CSARDWVGGSATDTQYF.

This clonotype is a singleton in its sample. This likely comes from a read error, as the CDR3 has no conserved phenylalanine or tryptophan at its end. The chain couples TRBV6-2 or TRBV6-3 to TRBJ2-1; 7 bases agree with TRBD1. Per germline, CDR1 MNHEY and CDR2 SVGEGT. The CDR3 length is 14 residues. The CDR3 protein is CTSSRQGSYNEQFI. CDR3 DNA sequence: TGTACCAGCAGTAGACAGGGCTCCTACAATGAACAGTTCATC.

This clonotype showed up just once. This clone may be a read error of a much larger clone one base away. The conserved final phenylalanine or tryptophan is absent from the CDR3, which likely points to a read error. The CDR3 coding sequence is TGTGCCGCAAGACAGGGTGGTAAGCCCCAGCATTAT. Translated: CAARQGGKPQHY. This chain links TRBV30 with TRBJ1-5; 7 bases are a match to TRBD1. J lost 8 bases, V lost 8 bases, and 9 bases had no gene match. The CDR3 is 12 amino acids. CDR1 and CDR2 (germline): GTSNPN, SVGIG (reference sequence).

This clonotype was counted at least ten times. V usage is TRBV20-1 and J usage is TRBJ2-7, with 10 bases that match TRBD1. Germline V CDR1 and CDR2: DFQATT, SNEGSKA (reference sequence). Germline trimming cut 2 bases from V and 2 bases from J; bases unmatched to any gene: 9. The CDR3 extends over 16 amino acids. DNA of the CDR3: TGCAGTGCTAGACGATTGCCGGGACAGGGGCCCTACGAGCAGTACTTC. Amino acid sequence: CSARRLPGQGPYEQYF.

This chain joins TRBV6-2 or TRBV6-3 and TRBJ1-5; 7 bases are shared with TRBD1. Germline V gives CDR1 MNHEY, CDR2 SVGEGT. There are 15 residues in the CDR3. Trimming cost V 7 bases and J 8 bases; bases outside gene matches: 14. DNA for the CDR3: TGTGCCAGCAAACCTACAGGGGAAGGGGATAAGCCCCAGCATTTT. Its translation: CASKPTGEGDKPQHF.

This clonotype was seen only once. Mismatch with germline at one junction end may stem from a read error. This CDR3 is CTSSLGTSGRFHEQYF. The CDR3 region has the DNA TGCACCAGCAGCTTGGGAACTAGCGGGAGGTTCCACGAGCAGTACTTC. The V and J genes are TRBV5-1 and TRBJ2-7; 12 bases align to TRBD2. The CDR3 runs 16 residues. Per the germline V gene, CDR1 is SGHRS and CDR2 is YFSETQ.

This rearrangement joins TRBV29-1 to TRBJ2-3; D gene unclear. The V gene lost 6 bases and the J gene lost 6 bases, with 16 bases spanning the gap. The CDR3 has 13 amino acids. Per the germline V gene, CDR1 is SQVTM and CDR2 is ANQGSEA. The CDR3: CSVYVVGLDTQYF. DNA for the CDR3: TGCAGCGTCTACGTAGTTGGCTTGGATACGCAGTATTTT.

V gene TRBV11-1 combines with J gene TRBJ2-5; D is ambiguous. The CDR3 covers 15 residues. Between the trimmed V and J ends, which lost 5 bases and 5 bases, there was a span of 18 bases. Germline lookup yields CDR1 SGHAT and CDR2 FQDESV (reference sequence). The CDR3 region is CASSHTMAGMETQYF. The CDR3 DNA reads TGTGCCAGCAGCCATACAATGGCAGGTATGGAGACCCAGTACTTC.

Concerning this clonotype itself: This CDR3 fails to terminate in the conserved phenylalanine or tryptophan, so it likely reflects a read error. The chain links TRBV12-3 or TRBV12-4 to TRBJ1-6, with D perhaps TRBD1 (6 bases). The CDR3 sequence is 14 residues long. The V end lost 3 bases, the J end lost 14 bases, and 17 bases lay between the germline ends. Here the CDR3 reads CASSFGRGHSTLHS. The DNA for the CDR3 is TGTGCCAGCAGTTTTGGCAGGGGACACTCAACCCTCCACTCT.

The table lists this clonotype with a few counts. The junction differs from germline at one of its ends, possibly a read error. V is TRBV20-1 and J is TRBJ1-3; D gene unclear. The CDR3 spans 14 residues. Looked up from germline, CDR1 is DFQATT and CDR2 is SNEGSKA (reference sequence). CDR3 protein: CSAYRQDAGNTIYF. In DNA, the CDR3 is TGCAGTGCTTACCGCCAGGACGCTGGAAACACAATATATTTT.

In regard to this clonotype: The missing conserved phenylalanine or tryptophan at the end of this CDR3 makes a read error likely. The CDR3 reads CASSSGAGPVYKQYL. The CDR3 nucleotides are TGTGCCAGCAGTTCCGGGGCTGGACCGGTTTACAAGCAGTACTTG. The chain has TRBV6-5 and TRBJ2-7; D may correspond to TRBD1 or TRBD2 (5 bases each). Germline V lookup: CDR1 MNHEY, CDR2 SVGAGI. CDR3 length: 15 amino acids. The ends were cut back, 4 bases at V and 8 bases at J, with 21 bases in the middle.

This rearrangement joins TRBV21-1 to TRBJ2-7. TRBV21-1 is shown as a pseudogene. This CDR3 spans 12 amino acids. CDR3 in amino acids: CASSSTRLVLYF. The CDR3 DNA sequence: TGTGCCAGCAGCTCAACCCGACTGGTGCTGTACTTC.

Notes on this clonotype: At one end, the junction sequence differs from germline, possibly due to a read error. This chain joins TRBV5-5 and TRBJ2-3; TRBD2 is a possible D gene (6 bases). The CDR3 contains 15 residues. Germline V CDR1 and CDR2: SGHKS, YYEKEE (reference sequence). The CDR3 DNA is TGTGTCAGCAGCTTCGGTTTCGGGGGAACAGATAAGCAGTATTTT. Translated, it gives CVSSFGFGGTDKQYF.

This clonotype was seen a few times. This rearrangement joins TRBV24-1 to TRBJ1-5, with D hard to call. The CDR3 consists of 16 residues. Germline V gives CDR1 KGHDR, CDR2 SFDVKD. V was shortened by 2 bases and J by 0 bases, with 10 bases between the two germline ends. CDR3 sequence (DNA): TGTGCCACCAGTGATTACCGGGGAGGTAGCAATCAGCCCCAGCATTTT. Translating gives CATSDYRGGSNQPQHF.

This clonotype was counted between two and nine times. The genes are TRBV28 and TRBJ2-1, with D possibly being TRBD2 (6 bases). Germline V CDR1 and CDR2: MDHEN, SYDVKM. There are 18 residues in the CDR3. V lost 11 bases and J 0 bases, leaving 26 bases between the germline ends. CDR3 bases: TGTGCCGCGAAAAGGGCTAGCGTGGCAAGAAGCTCCTACAATGAGCAGTTCTTC. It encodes CAAKRASVARSSYNEQFF.

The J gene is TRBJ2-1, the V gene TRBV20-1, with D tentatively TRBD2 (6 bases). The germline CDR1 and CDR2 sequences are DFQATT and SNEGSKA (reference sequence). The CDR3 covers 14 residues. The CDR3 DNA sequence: TGCGGTGTTAGAGATCAACGAACTAGCTATGAGCAGTTCTTC. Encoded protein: CGVRDQRTSYEQFF.

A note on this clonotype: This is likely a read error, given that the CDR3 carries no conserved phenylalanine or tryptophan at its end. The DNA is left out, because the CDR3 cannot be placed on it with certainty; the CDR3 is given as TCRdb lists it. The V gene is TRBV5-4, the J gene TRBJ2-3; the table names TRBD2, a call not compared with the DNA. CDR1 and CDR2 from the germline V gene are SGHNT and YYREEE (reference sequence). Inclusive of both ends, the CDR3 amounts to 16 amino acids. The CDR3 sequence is CASSPIEREPGDTRYL.

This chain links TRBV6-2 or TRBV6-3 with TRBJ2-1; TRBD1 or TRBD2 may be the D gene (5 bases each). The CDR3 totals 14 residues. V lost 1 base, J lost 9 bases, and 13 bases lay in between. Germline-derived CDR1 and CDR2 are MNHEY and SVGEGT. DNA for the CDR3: TGTGCCAGCAGTTACTTCGGTGGGGGAAGTGAGCAGTTCTTC. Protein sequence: CASSYFGGGSEQFF.

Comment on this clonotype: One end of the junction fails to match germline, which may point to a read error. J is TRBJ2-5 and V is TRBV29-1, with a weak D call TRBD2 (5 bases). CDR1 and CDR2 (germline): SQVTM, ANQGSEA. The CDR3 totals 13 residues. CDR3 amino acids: CRVVIPDGKKQYF. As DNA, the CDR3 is TGCAGAGTTGTGATCCCAGACGGGAAGAAACAGTACTTC.